The present T cell receptor (beta chain) was sequenced within a study of spatial heterogeneity in lung cancer. Across the whole study: The library had UMIs, and each TCR and UMI pair averaged more than ten raw reads. General study results and limits: Tumor TCRs that were ubiquitous and expanded showed up in blood more at resection than follow-up.

MiXCR was run by TCRdb on the 5' RACE reads, yielding one entry per CDR3 protein. The table includes about 48,000 distinct CDR3 sequences, over 4.5% detected once. This clonotype was seen many times. Its specificity is not known. Germline loops: CDR1 MDHEN, CDR2 SYDVKM. Germline trimming cut 5 bases from V and 10 bases from J; bases unmatched to any gene: 16. The CDR3 runs to 17 residues. Time point defined: sample taken at primary tumor resection. Material for sequencing was whole RNA from tumor, nontumor lung or frozen PBMC, left unsorted. Here the sequenced sample was PBMCs, taken at surgery. The rearrangement uses TRBV28 and TRBJ2-1, with 11 bases fitting TRBD2. The sequence was obtained from a male donor with early-stage non-small cell lung cancer. CDR3 bases: TGTGCCAGCAGTCGCGATAGACGACTAGCGGGACAGGAGGAGCAGTTCTTC. Protein: CASSRDRRLAGQEEQFF.